These 18 T cell receptor beta chains were sequenced from one sample in a study of blood T cell repertoires in COVID-19. TCRdb keeps only in-frame clones here, not all; method: immunoSEQ multiplex PCR. Here the sample spans about 180,000 clones, approximately 85% being singletons. The sequenced material came from peripheral blood. The receptors originated from a human donor with active or convalescent COVID-19. The donor label of this sample is uncertain.

The chain has TRBV14 and TRBJ1-4; unclear D gene. The CDR3 is 13 amino acids. The germline V gene encodes CDR1 SGHDN and CDR2 FVKESK. The V gene lost 4 bases and the J gene lost 8 bases, with 11 bases spanning the gap. The CDR3 loop is CASSRGSEEKLFF. The CDR3 DNA is TGTGCCAGCAGCCGCGGGTCAGAGGAAAAACTGTTTTTT.

This clone was detected a few times. Other DNA sequences in this specimen translate into the identical CDR3. This chain connects TRBV7-9 to TRBJ1-2; D gene ambiguous. The CDR3 length is 12 residues. V lost 3 bases and J lost 3, with 5 bases in between. Germline lookup yields CDR1 SEHNR and CDR2 FQNEAQ (reference sequence). The CDR3 DNA reads as TGTGCCAGCAGCTTTGAGGACTATGGCTACACCTTC. This encodes CASSFEDYGYTF.

The J gene is TRBJ2-7, the V gene TRBV2; D is unclear. Trimming removed 7 bases at V and 0 bases at J, with 13 bases between. The CDR3 contains 14 residues. Germline V gene sequence: CDR1 SNHLY, CDR2 FYNNEI. The CDR3 spells CASKPNLVSYEQYF. DNA of the CDR3: TGTGCCAGCAAACCGAACCTAGTCTCCTACGAGCAGTACTTC.

The rearrangement joins TRBV28 to TRBJ1-2; TRBD1 matches at 8 bases. V shed 6 bases and J 1 base; nucleotides not matched to a gene: 13. This CDR3 is built from 17 residues. CDR1 is MDHEN and CDR2 is SYDVKM in the germline V gene. The CDR3 coding sequence is TGTGCCAGCAGCGGGCCTCCCGGGACAGGCCATAACTATGGCTACACCTTC. Encoded protein: CASSGPPGTGHNYGYTF.

V is TRBV30 and J is TRBJ1-5, with D perhaps matching TRBD1 (5 bases). In germline, CDR1 is GTSNPN, CDR2 SVGIG (reference sequence). V lost 0 bases and J lost 4, with 13 bases in between. CDR3 length equals 15 residues. The CDR3 sequence: CAWSVLGHRNQPQHF. In nucleotides, the CDR3 is TGTGCCTGGAGTGTACTCGGACACAGAAATCAGCCCCAGCATTTT.

The chain carries TRBV5-1 and TRBJ1-3; tentative D call: TRBD1 (5 bases). This CDR3 comprises 15 residues. V was pared by 4 bases and J by 5 bases, with 16 bases between. Germline CDR1 and CDR2: SGHRS and YFSETQ. CDR3 in amino acids: CASSRTGGDRNTIYF. For the CDR3, the DNA is TGCGCCAGCAGCCGAACTGGAGGGGATAGAAACACCATATATTTT. The complete variable domain, with remaining parts taken from reference TRBV5-1 and TRBJ1-3, reads KAGVTQTPRYLIKTRGQQVTLSCSPISGHRSVSWYQQTPGQGLQFLFEYFSETQRNKGNFPGRFSGRQFSNSRSEMNVSTLELGDSALYLCASSRTGGDRNTIYFGEGSWLTVV.

This clone was found a few times. The chain recombines TRBV7-9 with TRBJ1-1, with a possible D match to TRBD1 (5 bases). V was trimmed by 1 base and J by 5 bases, leaving 11 bases between them. Germline lookup yields CDR1 SEHNR and CDR2 FQNEAQ (reference sequence). CDR3 length: 14 amino acids. The CDR3 reads CASSLGVDTTEAFF. The DNA for the CDR3 is TGTGCCAGCAGCTTAGGGGTGGACACAACTGAAGCTTTCTTT. The variable domain in full, with the rest retrieved from reference TRBV7-9 and TRBJ1-1, is DTGVSQNPRHKITKRGQNVTFRCDPISEHNRLYWYRQTLGQGPEFLTYFQNEAQLEKSRLLSDRFSAERPKGSFSTLEIQRTEQGDSAMYLCASSLGVDTTEAFFGQGTRLTVV.

This sequence joins TRBV5-1 and TRBJ2-5; 8 nucleotides agree with TRBD1. J was trimmed by 5 bases and V by 4 bases; bases with no gene match: 10. The CDR3 loop spans 15 amino acids. Germline lookup yields CDR1 SGHRS and CDR2 YFSETQ. CDR3 coding DNA: TGCGCCAGCAGCCCCCGGGACAGGCAGGGGGAGACCCAGTACTTC. Translation gives CASSPRDRQGETQYF.

The chain has TRBV19 and TRBJ2-6, with 10 bases matching TRBD1. This CDR3 region has 17 residues. Germline CDR1 LNHDA, CDR2 SQIVND (reference sequence). After removal of 7 bases from V and 0 bases from J, the junction contained 6 bases not matched to a gene. CDR3 sequence: CASTPGDRGSGANVLTF. The CDR3 DNA follows: TGTGCCAGTACCCCTGGGGACAGGGGCTCTGGGGCCAACGTCCTGACTTTC. Full variable domain (remainder filled in from reference TRBV19 and TRBJ2-6): DGGITQSPKYLFRKEGQNVTLSCEQNLNHDAMYWYRQDPGQGLRLIYYSQIVNDFQKGDIAEGYSVSREKKESFPLTVTSAQKNPTAFYLCASTPGDRGSGANVLTFGAGSRLTVL.

In this sample, this clone turned up once. This rearrangement joins TRBV27 to TRBJ2-5; 9 bases are shared with TRBD2. Per germline, CDR1 MNHEY and CDR2 SMNVEV (reference sequence). The CDR3 loop spans 14 amino acids. V trimming: 2 bases; J trimming: 5 bases; junction bases outside the gene matches: 3. Here the CDR3 reads CASSLGTSRETQYF. The DNA of the CDR3 is TGTGCCAGCAGTTTAGGGACTAGCCGCGAGACCCAGTACTTC.

The chain carries TRBV5-6 and TRBJ1-2, with D perhaps TRBD1 (5 bases). V lost 4 bases, J lost 4 bases, and 8 bases lay in between. Per germline, CDR1 SGHDT and CDR2 YYEEEE. This CDR3 is 12 amino acids long. The CDR3 region is CASSDSLYGYTF. CDR3 coding DNA: TGTGCCAGCAGCGACAGTCTCTATGGCTACACCTTC.

The chain combines TRBV9 with TRBJ2-5; D possibly corresponds to TRBD2 (7 bases). Between the trimmed V and J ends, which lost 7 bases and 4 bases, there was a span of 17 bases. CDR3 size: 14 residues. The V gene's germline CDR1 is SGDLS and CDR2 YYNGEE. Here the CDR3 reads CASSEAGGLETQYF. As DNA, the CDR3 is TGTGCCAGCTCAGAGGCCGGGGGGCTAGAGACCCAGTACTTC.

This clone is a singleton in its sample. The chain uses TRBV9 and TRBJ2-3; D is unresolved. Germline V gives CDR1 SGDLS, CDR2 YYNGEE. This CDR3 spans 15 amino acids. The germline V and J ends were trimmed by 0 bases and 0 bases, with 8 bases remaining between them. This CDR3 reads CASSVVGGSTDTQYF. CDR3 sequence (DNA): TGTGCCAGCAGCGTAGTTGGCGGTAGCACAGATACGCAGTATTTT.

This clone was found once. The chain uses TRBV19 and TRBJ1-5; D possibly corresponds to TRBD1 (6 bases). CDR3 length: 17 residues. V shed 0 bases and J shed 0 bases, with 12 bases lying between them. From germline, CDR1 is LNHDA and CDR2 SQIVND (reference sequence). CDR3 sequence (DNA): TGTGCCAGTAGTATAGAGCTTGGCAGGGGTAGCAATCAGCCCCAGCATTTT. This codes for CASSIELGRGSNQPQHF. The whole variable domain, remainder taken from reference TRBV19 and TRBJ1-5, is DGGITQSPKYLFRKEGQNVTLSCEQNLNHDAMYWYRQDPGQGLRLIYYSQIVNDFQKGDIAEGYSVSREKKESFPLTVTSAQKNPTAFYLCASSIELGRGSNQPQHFGDGTRLSIL.

This clone was detected only a few times. Other nucleotide sequences in the sample specify the same CDR3. The rearrangement uses TRBV18 and TRBJ2-5; weak D call: TRBD2 (6 bases). Germline lookup yields CDR1 KGHSH and CDR2 LQKENI. The CDR3 runs 14 residues. Deletions cut 2 bases from V and 2 bases from J, with 9 bases between. CDR3: CASSPRRGQETQYF. The CDR3 bases are TGTGCCAGCTCACCAAGGAGGGGACAAGAGACCCAGTACTTC.

The chain carries TRBV4-3 and TRBJ2-1; D call uncertain. This CDR3 is 19 amino acids long. V was clipped by 3 bases and J by 5 bases, with 26 bases between them. Germline assignment: CDR1 LGHNA and CDR2 YSLEER. The CDR3 bases are TGCGCCAGCAGCCAGGCTCCCCCGATGGGCCTAACGACGGACAATGAGCAGTTCTTC. Protein product: CASSQAPPMGLTTDNEQFF.

The chain uses TRBV6-5 and TRBJ1-5; a weak D match, TRBD1 (6 bases). With 6 bases removed from V and 5 bases from J, the gap between germline ends came to 17 bases. Germline values: CDR1 MNHEY, CDR2 SVGAGI. CDR3 size: 15 residues. DNA of the CDR3: TGTGCCAGCAGCCAAGACAGGTGGGACGATCAGCCCCAGCATTTT. Residues: CASSQDRWDDQPQHF.

This clone appeared a single time. The chain uses TRBV4-3 and TRBJ1-5, with no clear D. This CDR3 is built from 15 residues. V lost 0 bases and J 6 bases, leaving 12 bases between the germline ends. Germline lookup yields CDR1 LGHNA and CDR2 YSLEER. CDR3 in DNA: TGCGCCAGCAGCCAAGATACGGCAGGAGGTCAGCCCCAGCATTTT. Translated, it gives CASSQDTAGGQPQHF.